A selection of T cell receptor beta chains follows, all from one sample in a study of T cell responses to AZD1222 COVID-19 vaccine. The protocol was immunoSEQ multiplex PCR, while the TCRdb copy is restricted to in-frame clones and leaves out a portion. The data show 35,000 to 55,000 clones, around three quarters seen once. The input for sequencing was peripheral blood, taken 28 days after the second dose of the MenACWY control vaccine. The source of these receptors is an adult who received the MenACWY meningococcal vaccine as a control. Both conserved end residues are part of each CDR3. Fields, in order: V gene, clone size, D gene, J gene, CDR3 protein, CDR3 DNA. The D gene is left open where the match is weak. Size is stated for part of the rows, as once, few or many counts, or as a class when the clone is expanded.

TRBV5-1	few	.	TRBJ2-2	CASSLVLGTTGELFF	TGCGCCAGCAGCTTGGTATTGGGGACCACCGGGGAGCTGTTTTTT
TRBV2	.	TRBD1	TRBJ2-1	CASSYYRTGEQFF	TGTGCCAGCAGTTACTACCGGACAGGGGAGCAGTTCTTC
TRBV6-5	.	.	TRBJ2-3	CASNLQGSTDTQYF	TGTGCCAGTAACTTACAGGGCAGCACAGATACGCAGTATTTT
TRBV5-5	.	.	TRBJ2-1	CASSLNNEQFF	TGTGCCAGCAGCTTGAACAATGAGCAGTTCTTC
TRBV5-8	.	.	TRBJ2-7	CASSLEAEQYF	TGTGCCAGCAGCTTGGAGGCCGAGCAGTACTTC
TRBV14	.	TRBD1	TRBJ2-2	CASSQGGTGINTGELFF	TGTGCCAGCAGCCAAGGCGGGACAGGAATTAACACCGGGGAGCTGTTTTTT
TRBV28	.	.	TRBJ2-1	CASSTRKGGSSYNEQFF	TGTGCCAGCAGCACCCGAAAGGGGGGGAGCTCCTACAATGAGCAGTTCTTC
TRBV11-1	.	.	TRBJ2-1	CASSLRASDYNEQFF	TGTGCCAGCAGCTTAAGAGCTAGCGACTACAATGAGCAGTTCTTC
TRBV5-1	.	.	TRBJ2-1	CASSPDGVSYNEQFF	TGCGCCAGCAGCCCGGACGGGGTCTCCTACAATGAGCAGTTCTTC
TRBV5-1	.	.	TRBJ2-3	CASSSLLDTQYF	TGCGCCAGCAGCTCTTTGTTAGATACGCAGTATTTT
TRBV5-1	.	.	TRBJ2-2	CASSLFTGTGELFF	TGCGCCAGCAGCTTGTTCACAGGCACCGGGGAGCTGTTTTTT
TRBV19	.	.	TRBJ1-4	CASTKGRRDNEKLFF	TGTGCCAGTACCAAGGGCCGCAGGGATAATGAAAAACTGTTTTTT
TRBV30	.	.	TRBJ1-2	CAWGQGMGNYGYTF	TGTGCCTGGGGCCAAGGGATGGGGAACTATGGCTACACCTTC
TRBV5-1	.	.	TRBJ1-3	CASSLEGRSPFSGNTIYF	TGCGCCAGCAGCTTGGAGGGCAGGTCGCCTTTTAGTGGAAACACCATATATTTT
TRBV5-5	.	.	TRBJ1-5	CASSSGLRDNQPQHF	TGTGCCAGCAGCTCGGGGCTGCGAGACAATCAGCCCCAGCATTTT
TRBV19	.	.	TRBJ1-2	CASIGRGQYTF	TGTGCCAGTATAGGCCGGGGCCAGTACACCTTC
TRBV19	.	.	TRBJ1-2	CASSIVSRKDHGYTF	TGTGCCAGTAGTATAGTCAGCCGGAAGGACCATGGCTACACCTTC
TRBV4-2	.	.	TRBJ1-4	CASSQEGQKGEKLFF	TGTGCCAGCAGCCAAGAGGGGCAGAAGGGGGAAAAACTGTTTTTT
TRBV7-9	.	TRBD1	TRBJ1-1	CASRPKDRLNTEAFF	TGTGCCAGCAGACCCAAGGACAGGTTGAACACTGAAGCTTTCTTT
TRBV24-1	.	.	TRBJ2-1	CATSLAGRRGRENEQFF	TGTGCCACCAGTCTAGCGGGCCGAAGGGGGCGAGAGAATGAGCAGTTCTTC
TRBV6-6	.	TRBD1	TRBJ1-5	CASSYGDRGDQPQHF	TGTGCCAGCAGTTACGGGGACAGGGGTGATCAGCCCCAGCATTTT
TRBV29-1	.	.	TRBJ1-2	CSVGDSRFQGYTF	TGCAGCGTTGGAGACAGCAGGTTTCAGGGCTACACCTTC
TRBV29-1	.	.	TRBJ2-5	CSVGRAQETQYF	TGCAGCGTTGGGCGGGCTCAAGAGACCCAGTACTTC
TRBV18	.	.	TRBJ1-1	CASSMNTEAFF	TGTGCCAGCTCCATGAACACTGAAGCTTTCTTT
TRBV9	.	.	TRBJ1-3	CASSAGTLGGNTIYF	TGTGCCAGCAGCGCCGGGACGTTGGGGGGAAACACCATATATTTT
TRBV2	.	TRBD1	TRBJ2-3	CASRTGEMTDTQYF	TGTGCCAGCAGGACAGGGGAAATGACAGATACGCAGTATTTT
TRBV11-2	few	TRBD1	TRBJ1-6	CASSRRQGKFVPLHF	TGTGCCAGCAGCCGAAGACAGGGTAAATTCGTCCCCCTCCACTTT
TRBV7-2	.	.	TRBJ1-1	CASSLYLGSTEAFF	TGTGCCAGCAGCTTGTACCTAGGGAGCACTGAAGCTTTCTTT
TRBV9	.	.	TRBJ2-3	CASSVGTPDTQYF	TGTGCCAGCAGCGTAGGGACCCCAGATACGCAGTATTTT
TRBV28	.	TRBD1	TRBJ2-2	CASSSQGALTGELFF	TGTGCCAGCAGCTCTCAGGGGGCGCTGACCGGGGAGCTGTTTTTT
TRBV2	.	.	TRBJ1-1	CASSGGLEAFF	TGTGCCAGCAGTGGGGGCCTGGAAGCTTTCTTT
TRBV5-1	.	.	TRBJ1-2	CASSPSAWDYGYTF	TGCGCCAGCAGCCCCTCGGCATGGGACTATGGCTACACCTTC
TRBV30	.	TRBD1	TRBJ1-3	CAFHGGQLFSGNTIYF	TGTGCCTTTCACGGGGGACAGCTATTCTCTGGAAACACCATATATTTT
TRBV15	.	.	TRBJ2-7	CATSRADYEQYF	TGTGCCACCAGCAGAGCCGACTACGAGCAGTACTTC
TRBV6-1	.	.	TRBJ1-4	CASRETSGTLGEKLFF	TGTGCCAGCAGGGAAACGTCCGGGACTCTCGGGGAAAAACTGTTTTTT
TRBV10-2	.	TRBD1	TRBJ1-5	CASADRGAGTLNQPQHF	TGCGCCAGCGCGGACAGGGGCGCAGGTACGCTCAATCAGCCCCAGCATTTT
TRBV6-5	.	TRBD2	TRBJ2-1	CATRPRREGRNEQFF	TGTGCCACCAGGCCCAGGCGGGAGGGCCGCAATGAGCAGTTCTTC
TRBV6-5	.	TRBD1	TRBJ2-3	CASSSAGGGTDTQYF	TGTGCCAGCAGTTCGGCAGGGGGAGGCACAGATACGCAGTATTTT
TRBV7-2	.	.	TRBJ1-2	CASSLSGIRASSNYGYTF	TGTGCCAGCAGCTTAAGCGGGATCAGGGCCTCTTCAAACTATGGCTACACCTTC
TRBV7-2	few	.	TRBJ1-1	CASSLRVSEAFF	TGTGCCAGCAGCTTACGGGTATCTGAAGCTTTCTTT
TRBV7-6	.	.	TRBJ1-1	CASRFLGNTEAFF	TGTGCCAGCAGATTTTTAGGGAACACTGAAGCTTTCTTT
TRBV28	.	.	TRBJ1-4	CASSFVNQGEKLFF	TGTGCCAGCAGTTTTGTGAATCAGGGTGAAAAACTGTTTTTT
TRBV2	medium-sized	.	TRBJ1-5	CASSAPGVSNQPQHF	TGTGCCAGCAGCGCCCCCGGGGTAAGCAATCAGCCCCAGCATTTT
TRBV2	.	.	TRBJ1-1	CASSPILGVNTEAFF	TGTGCCAGCAGCCCCATCCTAGGGGTGAACACTGAAGCTTTCTTT
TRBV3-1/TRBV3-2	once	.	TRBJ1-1	CASSREGLNTEAFF	TGTGCCAGCAGCCGTGAGGGGCTGAACACTGAAGCTTTCTTT
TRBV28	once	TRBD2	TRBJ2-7	CASRASGRASEREQYF	TGTGCCAGCAGAGCTAGCGGGAGGGCCTCGGAGCGCGAGCAGTACTTC
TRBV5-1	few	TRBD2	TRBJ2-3	CASSFYGTSGGSQYF	TGCGCCAGCAGCTTTTACGGAACTAGCGGGGGGTCGCAGTATTTT
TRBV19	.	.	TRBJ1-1	CASIGLTALNTEAFF	TGTGCCAGTATTGGGTTGACAGCCCTGAACACTGAAGCTTTCTTT
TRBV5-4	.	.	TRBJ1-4	CASSSEGGGEKLFF	TGTGCCAGCAGCTCGGAAGGGGGAGGTGAAAAACTGTTTTTT
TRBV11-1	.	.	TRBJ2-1	CASSLAGNEQFF	TGTGCCAGCAGCTTAGCGGGGAATGAGCAGTTCTTC
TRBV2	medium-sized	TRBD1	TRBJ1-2	CASSGGMANYGYTF	TGTGCCAGCTCAGGGGGAATGGCTAACTATGGCTACACCTTC
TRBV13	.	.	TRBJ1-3	CASSLRNTIYF	TGTGCCAGCAGCTTAAGAAACACCATATATTTT
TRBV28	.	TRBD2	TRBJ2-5	CASSSSGRALETQYF	TGTGCCAGCAGTTCCAGCGGGAGGGCCTTGGAGACCCAGTACTTC
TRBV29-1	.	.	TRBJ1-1	CSVVRVQAFF	TGCAGCGTTGTCAGGGTTCAAGCTTTCTTT
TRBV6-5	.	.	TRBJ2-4	CAIREGGTKNIQYF	TGTGCCATTCGCGAGGGGGGAACCAAAAACATTCAGTACTTC
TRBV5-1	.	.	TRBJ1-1	CASSLTYGGSNTEAFF	TGCGCCAGCAGCTTAACTTACGGGGGCTCGAACACTGAAGCTTTCTTT